The clone carrying this T cell receptor (beta chain) occurred once. The sample originates from a study of blood T cell repertoires in COVID-19. Whole-study context: Whether acute or convalescent, the COVID-19 samples came from the United States, Italy and Spain. T cells, B-cell-depleted T cells, or PBMCs provided the cDNA or gDNA that served as material.

The CDR3 is 14 amino acids. V was cut by 1 base and J by 5 bases, with 8 bases left in between. From germline, CDR1 is SGHAT and CDR2 FQNNGV. Seattle patients were enrolled during active infection and followed longitudinally. How the authors handled the data: Researchers report that nucleated cell counts were estimated from reference gene primer amplification. Assay used: immunoSEQ multiplex PCR; TCRdb lists only in-frame clones, some missing. V, J and clone size derive from that table, while D and trimming were established from the DNA sequence. This table holds about 160,000 clones, around 84% found once.

This TCR derives from an older woman with COVID-19, enrolled during active disease. Sequencing used peripheral blood. The chain links TRBV11-2 to TRBJ1-4, with TRBD1 as a possible D gene (5 bases). The CDR3 coding sequence is TGTGCCAGCAGCTTAGCGGGGGTGAATGAAAAACTGTTTTTT. Encoded protein: CASSLAGVNEKLFF.